A single sample gave rise to the 29 T cell receptor beta chains below, sequenced in a study of blood T cells in healthy people across ages. A J-beta primer mix and a sample-barcoded 5' primer were used in a second PCR of roughly 7 to 12 cycles. TCRdb called the 5' RACE reads again in MiXCR, with one record for every CDR3 protein. The repertoire includes about 970,000 distinct CDR3 sequences, about 51% of them detected once, and 20% to 25% sits in the top ten. Input material: blood. Source of these receptors: an older woman in good health.

The chain combines TRBV3-1 with TRBJ2-3; no clear D gene. Germline loops: CDR1 LGHDT, CDR2 YNNKEL (reference sequence). V was pared by 1 base and J by 4 bases, with 12 bases between. The CDR3 has 15 amino acids. The DNA for the CDR3 is TGTGCCAGCAGCCAAGCGCATAACCGCGCAGATACGCAGTATTTT. This sequence encodes CASSQAHNRADTQYF.

The V gene is TRBV10-2, the J gene TRBJ2-5; weak D call: TRBD1 (6 bases). The J call is uncertain, as TRBJ2-7 better fits the DNA end. The CDR3 spans 15 residues. The germline CDR1 and CDR2 sequences are WSHSY and SAAADI. The CDR3 region has the DNA TGCGCCAGCAGCGTTAACCGGGACACCTCGTACGAGCAGTACTTC. This sequence encodes CASSVNRDTSYEQYF.

The chain employs TRBV6-5 and TRBJ2-6; D unclear. The CDR3 consists of 15 residues. CDR1 is MNHEY, CDR2 SVGAGI, per germline. V gave up 2 bases and J gave up 1 base, with 6 bases separating them. The CDR3 is CASSYRPSGANVLTF. CDR3 sequence (DNA): TGTGCCAGCAGTTACCGCCCTTCTGGGGCCAACGTCCTGACTTTC.

This clonotype was observed a single time. This chain joins TRBV7-9 and TRBJ2-7; 9 nucleotides agree with TRBD2. V lost 1 base, J lost 2 bases, and 9 bases stayed unmatched. This CDR3 is 17 amino acids long. Germline V gene lookup returns CDR1 SEHNR and CDR2 FQNEAQ (reference sequence). DNA of the CDR3: TGTGCCAGCAGCTTAGGAGGGACTAGCCAGTACCCCTACGAGCAGTACTTC. Encoded protein: CASSLGGTSQYPYEQYF.

This clonotype was counted a few times. At one of its ends the junction is not consistent with the germline gene, which may arise from a read error. The CDR3 coding sequence is TGCGCCAGCAGCCTCGGACTATACGGGCAGTACTTC. This encodes CASSLGLYGQYF. The genes are TRBV5-1 and TRBJ2-7; D may be TRBD2 (6 bases). The CDR3 is 12 amino acids. Germline V gene lookup returns CDR1 SGHRS and CDR2 YFSETQ.

The V and J genes are TRBV20-1 and TRBJ2-7; 8 bases align to TRBD2. The CDR3 is 15 residues long. Germline V CDR1 and CDR2: DFQATT, SNEGSKA (reference sequence). V lost 1 base and J lost 4; bases outside the gene matches: 9. The DNA for the CDR3 is TGCAGTGCTAGAGGGCCTCTTAGCGGGATGTACGAGCAGTACTTC. Protein product: CSARGPLSGMYEQYF.

V is TRBV7-9 and J is TRBJ2-5; D unresolved. CDR1 is SEHNR and CDR2 is FQNEAQ in the germline V gene (reference sequence). V lost 2 bases, J lost 4 bases, and 14 bases lay in between. This CDR3 has 15 residues. The CDR3 nucleotides read TGTGCCAGCAGCTTATCCGCCCTGTCAGGAGAGACCCAGTACTTC. This sequence encodes CASSLSALSGETQYF.

V gene TRBV3-1 combines with J gene TRBJ2-7; a possible D gene is TRBD2 (5 bases). The J call may not be correct, given that the DNA end is closer to TRBJ2-5. CDR1 is LGHDT, CDR2 YNNKEL, per germline (reference sequence). This CDR3 contains 14 residues. In nucleotides, the CDR3 is TGTGCCAGCAGCGCCCTTGGGAGAGGGGAGACCCAGTACTTC. Protein: CASSALGRGETQYF.

This clonotype was seen a few times. This rearrangement joins TRBV6-5 to TRBJ2-5; 8 positions match TRBD2. Losses at the gene ends were 5 bases for V and 2 bases for J; bases not matched to a gene: 7. CDR1 is MNHEY and CDR2 is SVGAGI in the germline V gene. The CDR3 covers 15 residues. The CDR3 protein is CASSRLAYEQETQYF. The CDR3, as DNA: TGTGCCAGCAGTCGACTAGCGTATGAGCAAGAGACCCAGTACTTC.

This chain uses TRBV28 with TRBJ2-2; perhaps TRBD1 as D (6 bases). CDR1 MDHEN and CDR2 SYDVKM come from the germline V gene. V was pared by 6 bases and J by 1 base, with 9 bases between. The CDR3 sequence is 14 residues long. The CDR3 sequence is CASRLTGNTGELFF. CDR3 DNA: TGTGCCAGCAGATTGACAGGGAACACCGGGGAGCTGTTTTTT.

DNA of the CDR3: TGTGCCAGCCGATTGACAGGAACGGGTGTGAGCTACACCTTC. It codes for CASRLTGTGVSYTF. This chain joins TRBV28 and TRBJ1-2, with D possibly matching TRBD1 (6 bases). V was cut by 8 bases and J by 9 bases, with 22 bases left in between. CDR3 size: 14 residues. Germline CDR1 reads MDHEN; CDR2 reads SYDVKM.

The chain uses TRBV4-2 and TRBJ2-7; TRBD2 might be the D (5 bases). The DNA end lines up better with TRBJ2-5; the J call may be wrong. This CDR3 comprises 15 residues. Germline V gene sequence: CDR1 LGHNA, CDR2 YNFKEQ. CDR3 DNA sequence: TGTGCCAGCAGCCAAGCCCTACGCCCGGGGGAGACCCAGTACTTC. Translating it yields CASSQALRPGETQYF.

This chain joins TRBV7-9 and TRBJ2-5; tentatively, D is TRBD2 (5 bases). The V gene's germline CDR1 is SEHNR and CDR2 FQNEAQ (reference sequence). The germline V and J ends were trimmed by 6 bases and 5 bases, with 10 bases remaining between them. The CDR3 has 12 amino acids. CDR3 DNA: TGTGCCAGCAGTCTAGCATGGGAGACCCAGTACTTC. Translation gives CASSLAWETQYF.

The chain has TRBV20-1 and TRBJ2-1; 7 bases are a match to TRBD2. The V gene end was trimmed by 8 bases and the J gene end by 9 bases; junction bases not matched to a gene: 13. CDR3 length: 13 amino acids. CDR1 is DFQATT, CDR2 SNEGSKA, per germline (reference sequence). CDR3 DNA: TGCAGTTCAGAAGGGGCGCGGGAGAGTGAGCAGTTCTTC. Protein sequence: CSSEGARESEQFF.

The chain carries TRBV4-1 and TRBJ2-7; D gene ambiguous. The CDR3 spans 16 residues. Looked up from germline, CDR1 is MGHRA and CDR2 is YSYEKL. The V and J ends lost 1 base and 0 bases respectively, with 13 bases between them. The CDR3 is CASSQGVTVPSYEQYF. CDR3 DNA: TGCGCCAGCAGCCAAGGTGTAACGGTTCCCTCCTACGAGCAGTACTTC.

This clonotype has more than one count but fewer than ten. The chain combines TRBV20-1 with TRBJ2-7; 9 bases line up with TRBD1. Looked up from germline, CDR1 is DFQATT and CDR2 is SNEGSKA (reference sequence). After removal of 5 bases from V and 2 bases from J, the junction contained 4 bases not matched to a gene. This CDR3 region has 13 residues. CDR3: CSAGTGLPYEQYF. CDR3 DNA sequence: TGCAGTGCTGGGACAGGGTTGCCCTACGAGCAGTACTTC.

In this sample, this clonotype turned up a few times. The chain joins TRBV20-1 to TRBJ2-7; D ambiguous. Germline lookup yields CDR1 DFQATT and CDR2 SNEGSKA (reference sequence). V was clipped by 0 bases and J by 3 bases, with 18 bases between them. This CDR3 contains 16 residues. DNA of the CDR3: TGCAGTGCTAGAGATCTTCCGGCTAGGCAGTACTACGAGCAGTACTTC. It encodes CSARDLPARQYYEQYF.

This clonotype appeared a single time. As DNA, the CDR3 is TGTGCCAGCAGCCTGAAACTAGCGGGAGTAGAGTTCTTC. The encoded protein is CASSLKLAGVEFF. This chain uses TRBV5-4 with TRBJ2-1; 11 bases agree with TRBD2. Germline V gene sequence: CDR1 SGHNT, CDR2 YYREEE (reference sequence). The CDR3 is made up of 13 amino acids. Unmatched junction bases numbered 8, after V lost 4 bases and J lost 14 bases.

V gene TRBV20-1 combines with J gene TRBJ2-5; D gene ambiguous. The CDR3 is 12 residues long. V was trimmed by 2 bases and J by 0 bases, leaving 4 bases between them. In germline, CDR1 is DFQATT, CDR2 SNEGSKA (reference sequence). The CDR3 bases are TGCAGTGCTAGAAGATACCAAGAGACCCAGTACTTC. Translation gives CSARRYQETQYF.

This clonotype came up a few times. The chain couples TRBV15 to TRBJ2-5, with a possible D match to TRBD1 (5 bases). The CDR3 totals 15 residues. Trimming stripped 1 base from V and 1 base from J, with 10 bases between. Germline CDR1 is LNHNV and CDR2 is YYDKDF (reference sequence). The CDR3 DNA sequence: TGTGCCACCAGCAGAGGTTGGGGCGGCCAAGAGACCCAGTACTTC. Its translation is CATSRGWGGQETQYF.

In this sample, this clonotype turned up a few times. The rearrangement links TRBV12-3 or TRBV12-4 to TRBJ2-5; D uncertain. The CDR3 consists of 15 residues. V shed 3 bases and J shed 5 bases, with 16 bases lying between them. CDR3 region: CASSFGDRYRETQYF. CDR3 sequence (DNA): TGTGCCAGCAGTTTTGGTGACCGGTACCGGGAGACCCAGTACTTC.

The V and J genes are TRBV4-1 and TRBJ1-1; D remains ambiguous. Trimming left V 1 base short and J 1 base short, with 16 bases between. The length of the CDR3 is 17 residues. Germline values: CDR1 MGHRA, CDR2 YSYEKL. The CDR3 sequence is CASSQGAPVAKNTEAFF. The CDR3 DNA reads as TGCGCCAGCAGCCAAGGGGCCCCAGTGGCAAAGAACACTGAAGCTTTCTTT.

This chain connects TRBV7-2 to TRBJ2-1, with D possibly matching TRBD2 (6 bases). Trimming left V 4 bases short and J 8 bases short, with 9 bases between. The germline gives CDR1 SGHTA, CDR2 FQGNSA. The CDR3 runs 12 residues. The CDR3, as DNA: TGTGCCAGCAGCTATAGCGGACATGAGCAGTTCTTC. Protein sequence: CASSYSGHEQFF.

This chain links TRBV20-1 with TRBJ2-1; D uncertain. Germline V CDR1 and CDR2: DFQATT, SNEGSKA (reference sequence). The CDR3 consists of 14 residues. V lost 1 base to trimming and J lost 0 bases, with 7 bases between them. The CDR3 coding sequence is TGCAGTGCTAGAGTCCCAGACTCCTACAATGAGCAGTTCTTC. Its protein product is CSARVPDSYNEQFF.

The DNA of the CDR3 is TGTGCCAGCAGCTATATGCTAGGGGCGCGCAATGAGCAGTTCTTC. This sequence encodes CASSYMLGARNEQFF. The chain couples TRBV5-5 to TRBJ2-1; maybe TRBD1 (5 bases). The CDR3 extends over 15 amino acids. Trimming cost V 3 bases and J 6 bases, with 16 bases left between them. Germline V gives CDR1 SGHKS, CDR2 YYEKEE (reference sequence).

With respect to this clonotype: At one boundary the junction diverges from the germline segment, which might be a read error. V is TRBV10-3 and J is TRBJ2-3, with 9 bases identical to TRBD2. Looked up from germline, CDR1 is ENHRY and CDR2 is SYGVKD. CDR3 length equals 16 residues. CDR3 sequence reads: CVISVGAGGPTDTQYF. Written as DNA, the CDR3 is TGTGTCATCAGTGTCGGGGCGGGAGGGCCGACAGATACGCAGTATTTT.

This chain uses TRBV2 with TRBJ2-5; TRBD2 matches 13 bases. TRBJ2-7 explains the end of the DNA better; the J call may be wrong. Germline V lookup: CDR1 SNHLY, CDR2 FYNNEI. There are 14 residues in the CDR3. For the CDR3, the DNA is TGTGCCAGCAGGGGTTGGACTAGCGGGGGCGAGCAGTACTTC. Translated: CASRGWTSGGEQYF.

This chain links TRBV7-9 with TRBJ2-3; D is uncertain. The CDR3 is 13 residues long. V lost 10 bases and J 2 bases, leaving 13 bases between the germline ends. Germline assignment: CDR1 SEHNR and CDR2 FQNEAQ (reference sequence). The CDR3, as DNA: TGTGCCACGTCCCGTCTCGACACAGATACGCAGTATTTT. Amino acid sequence: CATSRLDTDTQYF.

This chain joins TRBV16 and TRBJ2-5, with D possibly matching TRBD1 (6 bases). V shed 3 bases and J shed 7 bases, with 18 bases lying between them. Germline V CDR1 and CDR2: KGHSY, FQNENV. The CDR3 has 15 residues. DNA of the CDR3: TGTGCCAGCAGCCAGTTTGGACAGCAGTCGGGGACCCAGTACTTC. Protein product: CASSQFGQQSGTQYF.